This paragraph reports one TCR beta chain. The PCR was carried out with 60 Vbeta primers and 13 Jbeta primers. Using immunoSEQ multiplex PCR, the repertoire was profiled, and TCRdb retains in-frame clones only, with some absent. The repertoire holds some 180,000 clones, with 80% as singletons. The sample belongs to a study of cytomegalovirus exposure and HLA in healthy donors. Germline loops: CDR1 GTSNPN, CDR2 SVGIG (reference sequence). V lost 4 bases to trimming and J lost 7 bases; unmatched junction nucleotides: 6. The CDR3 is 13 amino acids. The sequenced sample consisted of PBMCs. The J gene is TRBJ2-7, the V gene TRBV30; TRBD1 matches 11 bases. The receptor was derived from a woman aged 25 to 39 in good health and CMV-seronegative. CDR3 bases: TGTGCCTGGACCGGACAGGGGGCTTTGGAGCAGTACTTC. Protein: CAWTGQGALEQYF.